A selection of T cell receptor beta chains follows, all from one sample in a study of T cell responses to AZD1222 COVID-19 vaccine. Libraries were prepared by immunoSEQ multiplex PCR; TCRdb keeps only in-frame clonotypes and omits some of them. The sample shows 95,000 to 150,000 clones, about 90% of them seen only once. The material was peripheral blood, obtained on day 0 of AZD1222 vaccination. The receptors shown here come from an adult in good health. Each CDR3 is given with its conserved first and last residue. The D gene is left open where the match is weak. Not all rows give a size; the values are once, few, many and, for expanded clones, a class.

v_call	d_call	j_call	clone_size	cdr3_nt	cdr3_aa
TRBV27	NA	TRBJ2-2	NA	TGTGCCAGCAAGCGTGTTGTGGGGGCGGCCGGGGAGCTGTTTTTT	CASKRVVGAAGELFF
TRBV4-1	TRBD1	TRBJ1-4	NA	TGCGCCAGCAGCCAAGGTGAAGGGGGCCGACTTGAAAAACTGTTTTTT	CASSQGEGGRLEKLFF
TRBV7-9	NA	TRBJ1-3	NA	TGTGCCAGCAGTATAGCCACTGGAAACACCATATATTTT	CASSIATGNTIYF
TRBV7-9	TRBD1	TRBJ2-1	NA	TGTGCCAGCAGCCCGACCGGGACAGAGTACAATGAGCAGTTCTTC	CASSPTGTEYNEQFF
TRBV19	TRBD2	TRBJ2-2	NA	TGTGCCAGTAGTACGCCGGGACTAGCGGGAGGAACGAACACCGGGGAGCTGTTTTTT	CASSTPGLAGGTNTGELFF
TRBV28	NA	TRBJ1-1	NA	TGTGCCAGCAGTCGGACGGTGAACACTGAAGCTTTCTTT	CASSRTVNTEAFF
TRBV18	NA	TRBJ2-1	once	TGTGCCAGCTCACCCCCGGGGGTCTCCTACAATGAGCAGTTCTTC	CASSPPGVSYNEQFF
TRBV19	TRBD1	TRBJ1-2	NA	TGTGCCAGTAGTGACGGGACAGGCCGATTTAACTATGGCTACACCTTC	CASSDGTGRFNYGYTF
TRBV7-9	TRBD2	TRBJ2-3	NA	TGTGCCAGCAGCACCGGGACTACCCTTAGCACAGATACGCAGTATTTT	CASSTGTTLSTDTQYF
TRBV11-1	NA	TRBJ1-1	once	TGTGCCAGCAGCTTAGGACAGACGCTTGGTGGAGCTTTCTTT	CASSLGQTLGGAFF
TRBV30	TRBD1	TRBJ1-2	NA	TGTGCCTGGGGGACAGGGTTTAGGTATGGCTACACCTTC	CAWGTGFRYGYTF
TRBV5-1	NA	TRBJ1-1	NA	TGCGCCAGCAGCTTGTTGGCCCAGAACACTGAAGCTTTCTTT	CASSLLAQNTEAFF
TRBV11-3	NA	TRBJ1-1	once	TGTGCCAGCAGCTCCGAGAGGGTAGACACTGAAGCTTTCTTT	CASSSERVDTEAFF
TRBV30	NA	TRBJ1-5	NA	TGTGCCTGGAGTCTAGCAGGCCCTCATGACAATCAGCCCCAGCATTTT	CAWSLAGPHDNQPQHF
TRBV6-1	NA	TRBJ1-5	NA	TGTGCCAGCAGTGGGGGTGGGCCGCGGGTTATGGGCAATCAGCCCCAGCATTTT	CASSGGGPRVMGNQPQHF
TRBV7-3	TRBD2	TRBJ2-3	NA	TGTGCCAGCAGCCTCCGAGGTAGCGGGGCCACAGATACGCAGTATTTT	CASSLRGSGATDTQYF
TRBV6-5	NA	TRBJ2-7	NA	TGTGCCAGCAGTCAATATATGGTACCCCAGTACGAGCAGTACTTC	CASSQYMVPQYEQYF